The 13 T cell receptor beta chains in this list originate from one sample, sequenced in a study of preoperative IRX-2 immunotherapy in early breast cancer. Repertoires were generated with immunoSEQ multiplex PCR, while TCRdb's copy carries only in-frame clones and drops some. The sample yields fewer than 70,000 clones, around 94% seen once. Documented treatment: preoperative locoregional IRX-2 cytokine immunotherapy. The biological material was taken from a patient treated with IRX-2 immunotherapy. These TCRs come from a human donor with breast cancer.

The chain is built from TRBV14 and TRBJ1-1; tentative D call: TRBD1 (5 bases). Germline assignment: CDR1 SGHDN and CDR2 FVKESK. The germline V and J ends were trimmed by 5 bases and 4 bases, with 17 bases remaining between them. The CDR3 is 15 amino acids. As DNA, the CDR3 is TGTGCCAGCAGCTTAAGGGGCGGTGCTGGCACTGAAGCTTTCTTT. Protein: CASSLRGGAGTEAFF.

This chain joins TRBV5-5 and TRBJ2-2; tentatively, D is TRBD1 (6 bases). Germline V gene sequence: CDR1 SGHKS, CDR2 YYEKEE (reference sequence). V shed 4 bases and J shed 4 bases, with 8 bases lying between them. The CDR3 totals 13 residues. The CDR3 DNA is TGTGCCAGCAGCAGGGGGACCACCGGGGAGCTGTTTTTT. This sequence encodes CASSRGTTGELFF.

V gene TRBV28 combines with J gene TRBJ2-7; no definite D call. There are 11 residues in the CDR3. Per the germline V gene, CDR1 is MDHEN and CDR2 is SYDVKM. V was shortened by 5 bases and J by 5 bases, with 7 bases between the two germline ends. CDR3 coding DNA: TGTGCCAGCAGTCCCCACAACGAGCAGTACTTC. Protein sequence: CASSPHNEQYF.

This chain connects TRBV6-5 to TRBJ2-2; D is ambiguous. The CDR3 contains 15 residues. V gave up 2 bases and J gave up 0 bases, with 7 bases separating them. The germline V gene encodes CDR1 MNHEY and CDR2 SVGAGI. The CDR3 protein is CASSYPFANTGELFF. The CDR3 DNA is TGTGCCAGCAGTTACCCGTTCGCGAACACCGGGGAGCTGTTTTTT.

The V call is TRBV11-2, the J call TRBJ2-5, with 13 bases aligning to TRBD2. CDR1 is SGHAT and CDR2 is FQNNGV in the germline V gene. The V segment lost 3 bases and the J segment 5 bases; nucleotides outside the gene matches: 12. CDR3 length: 18 residues. CDR3 residues: CASSFPKGGLAGLETQYF. CDR3 nucleotides: TGTGCCAGCAGCTTTCCTAAAGGGGGACTAGCGGGGTTGGAGACCCAGTACTTC.

The chain recombines TRBV9 with TRBJ2-2, with unresolved D. The V end lost 0 bases, the J end lost 1 base, and 4 bases lay between the germline ends. This CDR3 region has 14 residues. Germline CDR1 reads SGDLS; CDR2 reads YYNGEE. CDR3 loop: CASSVVRNTGELFF. The CDR3, as DNA: TGTGCCAGCAGCGTAGTGAGGAACACCGGGGAGCTGTTTTTT.

The chain couples TRBV9 to TRBJ2-7, with TRBD1 matching over 9 bases. The V gene end was trimmed by 3 bases and the J gene end by 3 bases; junction bases not matched to a gene: 7. This CDR3 spans 15 amino acids. Looked up from germline, CDR1 is SGDLS and CDR2 is YYNGEE. The CDR3 DNA follows: TGTGCCAGCAGCGGACAACAGGGGGCTGGCTACGAGCAGTACTTC. This encodes CASSGQQGAGYEQYF.

The chain uses TRBV5-1 and TRBJ2-3; TRBD2 matches at 15 bases. V lost 2 bases and J lost 4; bases outside the gene matches: 8. The CDR3 is 18 residues long. Germline-derived CDR1 and CDR2 are SGHRS and YFSETQ. The CDR3 is CASSFIGTSGRWADTQYF. CDR3 bases: TGCGCCAGCAGCTTCATCGGGACTAGCGGGAGGTGGGCAGATACGCAGTATTTT.

This rearrangement joins TRBV5-1 to TRBJ1-2; D is perhaps TRBD1 (6 bases). This CDR3 is built from 15 residues. The V end lost 4 bases, the J end lost 4 bases, and 17 bases lay between the germline ends. Germline V gene data show CDR1 as SGHRS and CDR2 as YFSETQ. The CDR3 loop is CASSTGTSTVYGYTF. In DNA, the CDR3 is TGCGCCAGCAGCACCGGGACATCTACAGTCTATGGCTACACCTTC. The whole variable domain, filled in from reference TRBV5-1 and TRBJ1-2, reads KAGVTQTPRYLIKTRGQQVTLSCSPISGHRSVSWYQQTPGQGLQFLFEYFSETQRNKGNFPGRFSGRQFSNSRSEMNVSTLELGDSALYLCASSTGTSTVYGYTFGSGTRLTVV.

The chain carries TRBV7-2 and TRBJ2-4, with D perhaps matching TRBD1 or TRBD2 (5 bases each). This CDR3 contains 17 residues. V lost 5 bases and J lost 6, with 23 bases in between. CDR1 and CDR2 from the germline V gene are SGHTA and FQGNSA. The CDR3 DNA follows: TGTGCCAGCAGCCGCCCGAGTCGAGGGGATCCCGGAAACATTCAGTACTTC. This sequence encodes CASSRPSRGDPGNIQYF. Based on the CDR3 plus reference TRBV7-2 and TRBJ2-4, the full variable domain is GAGVSQSPSNKVTEKGKDVELRCDPISGHTALYWYRQSLGQGLEFLIYFQGNSAPDKSGLPSDRFSAERTGGSVSTLTIQRTQQEDSAVYLCASSRPSRGDPGNIQYFGAGTRLSVL.

The chain combines TRBV28 with TRBJ1-3; D gene unclear. V lost 1 base and J lost 0, with 10 bases in between. CDR1 MDHEN and CDR2 SYDVKM come from the germline V gene. The CDR3 length is 16 residues. The chain's CDR3 is CASSLLGSRSGNTIYF. In DNA form, the CDR3 reads TGTGCCAGCAGTTTATTAGGCAGCCGCTCTGGAAACACCATATATTTT.

The rearrangement links TRBV7-2 to TRBJ1-6; D not resolved. Germline V gives CDR1 SGHTA, CDR2 FQGNSA. V gave up 3 bases and J gave up 10 bases, with 16 bases separating them. This CDR3 has 15 residues. The CDR3 bases are TGTGCCAGCAGCTTGATGCCCGGGGAGGAGTCACCCCTCCACTTT. It yields the protein CASSLMPGEESPLHF.

The rearrangement uses TRBV7-3 and TRBJ1-2; D remains ambiguous. The CDR3 extends over 15 amino acids. The V end lost 0 bases, the J end lost 4 bases, and 12 bases lay between the germline ends. Germline CDR1 and CDR2: SGHTA and FQGTGA. The CDR3 loop reads CASSLTGRVGYGYTF. CDR3 sequence (DNA): TGTGCCAGCAGCTTAACCGGCCGGGTAGGCTATGGCTACACCTTC.